The source of this T cell receptor beta chain is a study of patients and donors after allogeneic stem cell transplantation. V shed 3 bases and J 1 base; nucleotides not matched to a gene: 13. This CDR3 has 19 residues. Germline assignment: CDR1 SGHAT and CDR2 FQNNGV. TCRdb fed the RT-PCR reads into MiXCR, producing one record per CDR3 protein. Of roughly 230,000 distinct CDR3 sequences in the sample, around an eighth were seen once. Sequenced sample: blood, either unsorted or a sorted T cell fraction (not recorded which). The gene calls are TRBV11-2 and TRBJ2-5, with 11 bases matching TRBD1. The origin of this receptor is a human donor who was either an allogeneic HSCT recipient or a stem cell or donor lymphocyte infusion donor (not recorded which). It is not recorded whose cells these are; they may come from a transplant donor. This chain's CDR3 is CASSFRTGGIGAAQETQYF. In DNA, the CDR3 is TGTGCCAGCAGCTTCCGGACAGGGGGCATCGGAGCGGCCCAAGAGACCCAGTACTTC.